Included here is one T cell receptor beta chain sequence, with context. The sample belongs to a study of blood T cell repertoires in COVID-19. Study at large: COVID-19 samples from acute and convalescent phases originated in the United States, Italy and Spain. Sources were T cells, B-cell-depleted T cells, or PBMCs; the material itself was cDNA or gDNA.

The V gene end was trimmed by 5 bases and the J gene end by 0 bases; junction bases not matched to a gene: 6. The CDR3 covers 15 residues. CDR1 is MNHEY, CDR2 SVGAGI, per germline. Sequencing was performed with immunoSEQ multiplex PCR; in TCRdb, only in-frame clones are kept and a portion is missing. Among approximately 29,000 clones listed, 85% were seen once. Sequencing was performed on peripheral blood. The chain combines TRBV6-5 with TRBJ2-7; 8 bases are shared with TRBD1. This clonotype originated in a woman aged 55-70 years with active COVID-19. The CDR3 loop reads CASSTQTGGSYEQYF. The CDR3 nucleotides read TGTGCCAGCAGTACTCAAACAGGGGGCTCCTACGAGCAGTACTTC.